The clone carrying this T cell receptor (beta chain) showed up just a few times. Its antigen remains unknown. These data come from a study of OX40 agonist ivuxolimab in advanced cancers. Study background: Partial responses were seen in three patients, one with hepatocellular carcinoma and two with cutaneous melanoma. Overall study results and limits: Averaged across samples, CD8+ T cells carried more expanded clones than CD4+ did. In the 0.1-3.0 mg/kg groups, partial responders showed among the lowest expansion.

Assay used: immunoSEQ multiplex PCR; TCRdb lists only in-frame clones, some missing. The data show around 25,000 clones, around 82% seen once. The sequencing used CD4+ or CD8+ T cells sorted from blood, collected in a trial of the OX40 agonist ivuxolimab. This receptor was obtained from an adult with an advanced solid tumor such as melanoma, head and neck, liver or kidney cancer.

The CDR3: CASTPDRFGYTF. In DNA form, the CDR3 reads TGTGCCAGCACGCCCGACAGGTTTGGCTACACCTTC. This chain links TRBV6-1 with TRBJ1-2, with a weak D call TRBD1 (6 bases). Germline loops: CDR1 MNHNS, CDR2 SASEGT. This CDR3 is 12 amino acids long. V lost 7 bases and J 7 bases, leaving 13 bases between the germline ends.